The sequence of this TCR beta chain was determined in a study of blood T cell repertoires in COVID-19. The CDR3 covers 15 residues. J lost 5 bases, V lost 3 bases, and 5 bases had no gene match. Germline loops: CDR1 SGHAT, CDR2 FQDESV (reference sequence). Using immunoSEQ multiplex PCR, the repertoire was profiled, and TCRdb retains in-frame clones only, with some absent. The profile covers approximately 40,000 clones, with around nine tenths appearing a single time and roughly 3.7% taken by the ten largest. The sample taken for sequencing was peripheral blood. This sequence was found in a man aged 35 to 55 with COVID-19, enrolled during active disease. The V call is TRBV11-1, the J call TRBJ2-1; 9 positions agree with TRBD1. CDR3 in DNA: TGTGCCAGCAGCTTGCGGGACAGGGCCCACAATGAGCAGTTCTTC. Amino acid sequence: CASSLRDRAHNEQFF.